What follows is one T cell receptor beta chain and its context. The CDR3 has 14 amino acids. Germline V gene lookup returns CDR1 KGHDR and CDR2 SFDVKD. The junction had 12 bases not matched to a gene; V was cut back by 6 bases and J by 10 bases. Using immunoSEQ multiplex PCR, the repertoire was profiled, and TCRdb retains in-frame clones only, with some absent. Here the sample spans about 320,000 clones, about 89% being singletons. The data belong to a study of blood T cell repertoires in COVID-19. For the study at large: PBMCs, B-cell-depleted T cells, or T cells provided the cDNA or gDNA that made up the material.

In terms of age and location, participants ranged from roughly 18 to 100 years and lived in fewer than 30 US areas. For recovered donors of Cohort 3, there were two negative PCRs, clearance, or symptom resolution. This chain connects TRBV24-1 to TRBJ2-5, with TRBD2 identical over 8 bases. The receptor was derived from a man in his sixties who had recovered from COVID-19. What was sequenced was PBMCs or T cells enriched from blood (not recorded which). The CDR3, as DNA: TGTGCCACCAGTCATGCTAGCGGGTCCCAGGGCCAGTACTTC. Its translation: CATSHASGSQGQYF.